A selection of T cell receptor beta chains follows, all from one sample in a study of naive and memory T cell subsets. From the 5' RACE reads, TCRdb called clonotypes with MiXCR, one entry per CDR3 protein. This table has approximately 22,000 distinct CDR3 sequences, around 3.9% appearing once. These receptors were taken from a male donor in good health. CDR3s include the opening cysteine and the closing phenylalanine or tryptophan.

>TRBV20-1|TRBJ2-4
CSATPGQVEAKNIQYF
>TRBV3-1|TRBJ2-1
CASSPRLYNEQFF
>TRBV4-3|TRBJ2-3
CASSQDFRSSDTQYF
>TRBV4-1|TRBJ2-7
CASSQAGTIIHEQYF
>TRBV6-2/TRBV6-3|TRBJ1-1
CASSRDRGWTEAFF
>TRBV5-1|TRBJ1-1
CASSFEGAFDTEAFF
>TRBV9|TRBJ2-3
CASSVGVGSSQYF
>TRBV28|TRBJ2-3
CASSPIIRGRSTDTQYF
>TRBV18|TRBJ2-5
CASSPLSELETQYF
>TRBV20-1|TRBJ1-6
CSARGLQLSHWYNSPLHF
>TRBV28|TRBJ2-1
CASRPPRTSGSAFF
>TRBV7-3|TRBJ1-1
CASSLTANTEAFF
>TRBV12-3/TRBV12-4|TRBJ1-2
CASSLGISYGYTF
>TRBV5-1|TRBJ2-7
CASSMSYEQYF
>TRBV9|TRBJ2-7
CASSGTGAEQYF
>TRBV13|TRBJ2-2
CASSDRAGELFF
>TRBV2|TRBJ2-5
CASSDSRQGQETQYF